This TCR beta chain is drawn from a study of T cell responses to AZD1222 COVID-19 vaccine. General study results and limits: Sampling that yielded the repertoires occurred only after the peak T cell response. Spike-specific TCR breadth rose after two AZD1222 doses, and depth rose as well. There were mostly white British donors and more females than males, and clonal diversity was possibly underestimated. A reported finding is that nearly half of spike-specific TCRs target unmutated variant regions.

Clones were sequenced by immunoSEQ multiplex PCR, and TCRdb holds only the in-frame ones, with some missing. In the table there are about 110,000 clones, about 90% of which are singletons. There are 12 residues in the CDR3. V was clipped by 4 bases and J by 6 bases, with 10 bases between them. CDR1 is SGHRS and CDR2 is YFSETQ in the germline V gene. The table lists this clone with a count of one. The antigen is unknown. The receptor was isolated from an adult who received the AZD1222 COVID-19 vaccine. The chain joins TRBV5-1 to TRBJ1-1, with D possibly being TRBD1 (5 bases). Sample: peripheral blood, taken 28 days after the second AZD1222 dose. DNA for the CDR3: TGCGCCAGCAGCCCCCGGGGGTCTGAAGCTTTCTTT. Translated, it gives CASSPRGSEAFF.